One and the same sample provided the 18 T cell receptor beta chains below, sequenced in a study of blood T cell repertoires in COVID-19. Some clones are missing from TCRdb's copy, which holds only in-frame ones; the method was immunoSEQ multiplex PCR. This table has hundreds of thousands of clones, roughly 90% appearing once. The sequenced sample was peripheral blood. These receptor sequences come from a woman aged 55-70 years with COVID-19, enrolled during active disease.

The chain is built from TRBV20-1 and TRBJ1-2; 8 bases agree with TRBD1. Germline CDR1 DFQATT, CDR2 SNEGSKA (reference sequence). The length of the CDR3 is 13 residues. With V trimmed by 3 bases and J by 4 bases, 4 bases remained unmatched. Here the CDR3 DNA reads TGCAGTGCTAGTGCAGGGGGCGTCTATGGCTACACCTTC. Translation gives CSASAGGVYGYTF.

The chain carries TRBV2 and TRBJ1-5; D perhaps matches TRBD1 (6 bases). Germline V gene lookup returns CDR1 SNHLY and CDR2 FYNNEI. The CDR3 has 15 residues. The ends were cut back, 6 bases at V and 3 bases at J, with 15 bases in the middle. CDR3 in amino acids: CASRVDRNYNQPQHF. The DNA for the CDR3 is TGTGCCAGCAGGGTAGACAGGAATTACAATCAGCCCCAGCATTTT.

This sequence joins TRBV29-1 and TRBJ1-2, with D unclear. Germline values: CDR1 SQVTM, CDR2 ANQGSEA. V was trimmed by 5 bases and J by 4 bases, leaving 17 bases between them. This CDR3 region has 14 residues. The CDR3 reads CSVSAGEGGYGYTF. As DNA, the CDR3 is TGCAGCGTTTCCGCCGGGGAGGGTGGCTATGGCTACACCTTC.

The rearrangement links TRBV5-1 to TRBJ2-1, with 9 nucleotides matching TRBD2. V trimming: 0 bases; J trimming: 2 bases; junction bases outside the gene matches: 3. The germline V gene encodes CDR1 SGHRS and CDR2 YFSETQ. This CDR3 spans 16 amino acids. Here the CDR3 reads CASSLESSGAYNEQFF. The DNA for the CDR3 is TGCGCCAGCAGCTTGGAATCTAGCGGGGCCTACAATGAGCAGTTCTTC.

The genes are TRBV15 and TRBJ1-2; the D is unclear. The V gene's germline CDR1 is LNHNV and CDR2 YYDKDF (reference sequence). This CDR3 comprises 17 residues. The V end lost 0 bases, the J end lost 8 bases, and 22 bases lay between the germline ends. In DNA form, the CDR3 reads TGTGCCACCAGCAGAGAACCCCGCCGGAGGGCCCGGGAAGGCTACACCTTC. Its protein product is CATSREPRRRAREGYTF.

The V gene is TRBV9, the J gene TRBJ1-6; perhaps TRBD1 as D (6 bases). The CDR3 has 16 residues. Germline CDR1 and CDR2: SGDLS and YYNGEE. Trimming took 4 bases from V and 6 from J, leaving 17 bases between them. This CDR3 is CASSPRGGNSNSPLHF. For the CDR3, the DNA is TGTGCCAGCAGCCCGAGGGGGGGAAATTCTAATTCACCCCTCCACTTT.

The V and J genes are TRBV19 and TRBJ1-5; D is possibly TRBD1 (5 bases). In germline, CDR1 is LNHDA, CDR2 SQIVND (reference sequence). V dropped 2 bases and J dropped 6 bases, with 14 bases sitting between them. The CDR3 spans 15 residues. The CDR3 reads CASSIPLGGTQPQHF. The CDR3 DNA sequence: TGTGCCAGTAGTATACCCCTGGGGGGTACTCAGCCCCAGCATTTT. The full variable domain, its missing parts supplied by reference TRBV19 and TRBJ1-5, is DGGITQSPKYLFRKEGQNVTLSCEQNLNHDAMYWYRQDPGQGLRLIYYSQIVNDFQKGDIAEGYSVSREKKESFPLTVTSAQKNPTAFYLCASSIPLGGTQPQHFGDGTRLSIL.

CDR3 amino acids: CASSYGERSPLHF. The CDR3 DNA follows: TGTGCCAGCAGTTACGGGGAGAGATCACCCCTCCACTTT. The rearrangement uses TRBV6-6 and TRBJ1-6; no clear D gene. Trimming took 2 bases from V and 10 from J, leaving 9 bases between them. Germline V lookup: CDR1 MNHNY, CDR2 SVGAGI (reference sequence). The CDR3 covers 13 residues.

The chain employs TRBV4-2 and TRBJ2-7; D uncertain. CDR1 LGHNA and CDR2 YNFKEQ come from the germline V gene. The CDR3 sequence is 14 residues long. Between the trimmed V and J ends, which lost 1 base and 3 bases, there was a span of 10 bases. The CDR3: CASSQVSENYEQYF. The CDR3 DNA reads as TGTGCCAGCAGCCAAGTCAGCGAGAACTACGAGCAGTACTTC.

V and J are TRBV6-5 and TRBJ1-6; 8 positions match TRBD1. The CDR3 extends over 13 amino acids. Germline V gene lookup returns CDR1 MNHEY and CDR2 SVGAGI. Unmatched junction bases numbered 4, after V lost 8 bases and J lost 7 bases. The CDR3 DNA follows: TGTGCCAGCTTCCGGGACAGGAATTCACCCCTCCACTTT. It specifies CASFRDRNSPLHF.

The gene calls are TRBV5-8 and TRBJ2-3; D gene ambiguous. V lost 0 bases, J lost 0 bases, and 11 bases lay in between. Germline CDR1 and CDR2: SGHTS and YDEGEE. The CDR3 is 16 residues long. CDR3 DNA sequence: TGTGCCAGCAGCTTGGCAGTTGTGGTGAGCACAGATACGCAGTATTTT. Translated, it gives CASSLAVVVSTDTQYF. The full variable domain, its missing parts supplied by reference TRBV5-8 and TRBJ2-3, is EAGVTQSPTHLIKTRGQQATLRCSPISGHTSVYWYQQALGLGLQFLLWYDEGEERNRGNFPPRFSGRQFPNYSSELNVNALELEDSALYLCASSLAVVVSTDTQYFGPGTRLTVL.

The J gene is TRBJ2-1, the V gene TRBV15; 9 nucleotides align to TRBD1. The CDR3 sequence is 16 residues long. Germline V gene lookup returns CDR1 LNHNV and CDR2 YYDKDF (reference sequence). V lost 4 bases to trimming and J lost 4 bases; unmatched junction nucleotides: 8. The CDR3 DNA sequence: TGTGCCACCAGCACCTCCGGGACAGGGTTTTACAATGAGCAGTTCTTC. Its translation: CATSTSGTGFYNEQFF.

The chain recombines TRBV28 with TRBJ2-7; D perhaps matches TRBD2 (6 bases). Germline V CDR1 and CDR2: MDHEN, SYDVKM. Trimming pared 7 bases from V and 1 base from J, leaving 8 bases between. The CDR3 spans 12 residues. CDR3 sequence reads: CASNGGSYEQYF. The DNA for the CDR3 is TGTGCCAGCAACGGAGGGTCCTACGAGCAGTACTTC.

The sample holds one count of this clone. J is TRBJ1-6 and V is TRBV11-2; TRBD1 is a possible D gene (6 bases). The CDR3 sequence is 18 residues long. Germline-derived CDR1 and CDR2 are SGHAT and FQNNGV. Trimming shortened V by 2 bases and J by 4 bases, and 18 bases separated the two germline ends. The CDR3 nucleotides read TGTGCCAGCAGCTTATATGAGCAGGGGTCCATTTATAATTCACCCCTCCACTTT. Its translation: CASSLYEQGSIYNSPLHF. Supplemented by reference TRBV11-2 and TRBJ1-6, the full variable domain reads EAGVAQSPRYKIIEKRQSVAFWCNPISGHATLYWYQQILGQGPKLLIQFQNNGVVDDSQLPKDRFSAERLKGVDSTLKIQPAKLEDSAVYLCASSLYEQGSIYNSPLHFGNGTRLTVT.

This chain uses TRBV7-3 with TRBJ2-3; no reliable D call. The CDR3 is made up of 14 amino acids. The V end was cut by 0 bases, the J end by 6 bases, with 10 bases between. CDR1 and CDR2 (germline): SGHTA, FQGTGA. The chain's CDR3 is CASSLTTPPDTQYF. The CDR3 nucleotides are TGTGCCAGCAGCTTAACTACTCCCCCCGATACGCAGTATTTT.

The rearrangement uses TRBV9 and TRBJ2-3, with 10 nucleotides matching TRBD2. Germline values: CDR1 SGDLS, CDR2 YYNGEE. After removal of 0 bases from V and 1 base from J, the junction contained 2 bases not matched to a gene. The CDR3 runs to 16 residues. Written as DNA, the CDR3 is TGTGCCAGCAGCGTAGACCTAGCGGGGGGCACAGATACGCAGTATTTT. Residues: CASSVDLAGGTDTQYF.

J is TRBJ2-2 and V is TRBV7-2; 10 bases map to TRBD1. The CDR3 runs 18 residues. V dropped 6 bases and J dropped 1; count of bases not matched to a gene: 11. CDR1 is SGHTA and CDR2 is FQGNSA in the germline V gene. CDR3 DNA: TGTGCCAGCAGGCATGGGACAGGGGTTTACTGGAACACCGGGGAGCTGTTTTTT. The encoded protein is CASRHGTGVYWNTGELFF. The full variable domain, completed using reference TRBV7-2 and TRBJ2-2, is GAGVSQSPSNKVTEKGKDVELRCDPISGHTALYWYRQSLGQGLEFLIYFQGNSAPDKSGLPSDRFSAERTGGSVSTLTIQRTQQEDSAVYLCASRHGTGVYWNTGELFFGEGSRLTVL.

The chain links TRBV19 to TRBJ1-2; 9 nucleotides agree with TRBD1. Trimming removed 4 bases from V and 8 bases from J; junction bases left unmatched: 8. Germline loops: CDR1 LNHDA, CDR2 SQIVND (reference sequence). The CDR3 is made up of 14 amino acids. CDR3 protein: CASSTPGQGRGYTF. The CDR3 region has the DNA TGTGCCAGTAGTACTCCGGGACAGGGTCGAGGCTACACCTTC.